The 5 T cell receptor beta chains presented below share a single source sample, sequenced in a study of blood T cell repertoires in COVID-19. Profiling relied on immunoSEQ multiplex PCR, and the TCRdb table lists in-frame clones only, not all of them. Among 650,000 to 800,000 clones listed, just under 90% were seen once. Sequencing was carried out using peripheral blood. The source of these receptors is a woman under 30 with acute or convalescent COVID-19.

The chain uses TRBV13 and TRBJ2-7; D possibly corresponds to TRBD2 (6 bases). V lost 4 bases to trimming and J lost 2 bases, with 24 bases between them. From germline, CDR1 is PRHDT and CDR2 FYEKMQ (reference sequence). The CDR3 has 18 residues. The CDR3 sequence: CASSSLSSLEDYPYEQYF. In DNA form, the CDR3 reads TGTGCCAGCAGCTCCCTGTCATCCCTAGAGGACTACCCCTACGAGCAGTACTTC.

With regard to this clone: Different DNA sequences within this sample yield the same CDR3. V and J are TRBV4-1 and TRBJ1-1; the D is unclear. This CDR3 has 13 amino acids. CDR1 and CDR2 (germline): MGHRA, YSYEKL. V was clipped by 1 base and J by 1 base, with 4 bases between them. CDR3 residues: CASSQGQNTEAFF. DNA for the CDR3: TGCGCCAGCAGCCAAGGTCAGAACACTGAAGCTTTCTTT.

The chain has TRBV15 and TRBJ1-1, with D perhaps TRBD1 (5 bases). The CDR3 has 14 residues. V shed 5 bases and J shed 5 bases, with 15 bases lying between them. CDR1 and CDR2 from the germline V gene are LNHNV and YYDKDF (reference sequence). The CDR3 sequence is CATSFSDGGTEAFF. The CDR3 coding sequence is TGTGCCACCAGCTTTTCCGACGGGGGTACTGAAGCTTTCTTT.

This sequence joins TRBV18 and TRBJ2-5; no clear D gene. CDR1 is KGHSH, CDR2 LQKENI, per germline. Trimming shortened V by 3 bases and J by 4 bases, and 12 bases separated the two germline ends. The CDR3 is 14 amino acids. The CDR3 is CASSPNAGGETQYF. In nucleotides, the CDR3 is TGTGCCAGCTCACCTAATGCTGGCGGAGAGACCCAGTACTTC. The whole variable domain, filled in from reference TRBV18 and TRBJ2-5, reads NAGVMQNPRHLVRRRGQEARLRCSPMKGHSHVYWYRQLPEEGLKFMVYLQKENIIDESGMPKERFSAEFPKEGPSILRIQQVVRGDSAAYFCASSPNAGGETQYFGPGTRLLVL.

CDR3 in amino acids: CASSILGGGGTYEQYF. CDR3 nucleotides: TGTGCCAGTAGTATACTCGGTGGCGGGGGAACCTACGAGCAGTACTTC. V is TRBV19 and J is TRBJ2-7; 7 bases align to TRBD2. CDR1 and CDR2 (germline): LNHDA, SQIVND (reference sequence). The CDR3 length is 16 residues. With 2 bases clipped from V and 2 bases from J, the junction kept 9 bases outside the gene matches.